A selection of T cell receptor beta chains follows, all from one sample in a study of beta chain features in type 1 diabetes. TCRdb's table, derived via immunoSEQ multiplex PCR, lists solely in-frame clones and lacks some. This table has more than 250,000 clones, roughly an eighth appearing once. Material: naive CD4+ T cells from blood. The source is a man in his thirties or forties with type 1 diabetes. The CDR3 runs from the conserved cysteine through the conserved F or W. The D gene is left open where the match is weak. Clone size, where shown, is once, few, many, or a class for clones that have expanded.

clone_size | d_call | j_call | v_call | cdr3_aa | cdr3_nt
few | TRBD2 | TRBJ2-1 | TRBV7-3 | CASSLKGGGSNEQFF | TGTGCCAGCAGCTTAAAGGGTGGCGGGAGCAATGAGCAGTTCTTC
. | TRBD2 | TRBJ2-1 | TRBV9 | CASSVGGTSGGYNEQFF | TGTGCCAGCAGCGTAGGCGGGACTAGCGGGGGATACAATGAGCAGTTCTTC
few | . | TRBJ2-1 | TRBV2 | CASRTLPGIYEQFF | TGTGCCAGCAGGACCCTTCCGGGTATCTATGAGCAGTTCTTC
few | TRBD1 | TRBJ1-2 | TRBV28 | CASSTGQGPQLGGYTF | TGTGCCAGCAGTACGGGACAGGGGCCCCAGTTAGGTGGCTACACCTTC
. | TRBD1 | TRBJ2-1 | TRBV28 | CASSRPTGNYNEQFF | TGTGCCAGCAGCCGGCCGACAGGGAATTACAATGAGCAGTTCTTC
few | TRBD2 | TRBJ2-2 | TRBV5-1 | CASRRESGATGELFF | TGCGCCAGCAGGCGGGAGAGTGGGGCCACCGGGGAGCTGTTTTTT
. | TRBD2 | TRBJ2-7 | TRBV7-2 | CASALAGGYEQYF | TGTGCCAGCGCCCTCGCGGGAGGGTACGAGCAGTACTTC
few | . | TRBJ2-6 | TRBV28 | CATDSRSGANVLTF | TGTGCCACCGACAGCCGCTCTGGGGCCAACGTCCTGACTTTC
few | TRBD2 | TRBJ2-7 | TRBV4-2 | CASSPIAGEHEQYF | TGTGCCAGCAGCCCAATAGCGGGAGAGCACGAGCAGTACTTC
once | TRBD2 | TRBJ2-5 | TRBV5-1 | CASSLSSGLRETQYF | TGCGCCAGCAGCTTGTCTAGCGGGTTGAGGGAGACCCAGTACTTC
few | . | TRBJ2-6 | TRBV18 | CASSPRQSSGANVLTF | TGTGCCAGCTCCCCGAGACAGAGCTCTGGGGCCAACGTCCTGACTTTC
few | TRBD2 | TRBJ2-1 | TRBV9 | CASSPPGTSGRNEQFF | TGTGCCAGCAGCCCTCCCGGGACTAGCGGGAGAAATGAGCAGTTCTTC
many | . | TRBJ1-4 | TRBV29-1 | CSVERNEKLFF | TGCAGCGTTGAACGGAATGAAAAACTGTTTTTT
. | . | TRBJ1-1 | TRBV7-9 | CASSFSMNTEAFF | TGTGCCAGCAGCTTTTCAATGAACACTGAAGCTTTCTTT
. | TRBD2 | TRBJ2-3 | TRBV30 | CAWNGLVGTDTQYF | TGTGCCTGGAACGGACTAGTTGGGACAGATACGCAGTATTTT
. | . | TRBJ1-2 | TRBV29-1 | CSAVMGGFRGYTF | TGCAGCGCCGTCATGGGGGGGTTTCGTGGCTACACCTTC
once | . | TRBJ2-3 | TRBV7-3 | CASSLNVGGADTQYF | TGTGCCAGCAGCTTAAATGTGGGGGGAGCAGATACGCAGTATTTT